Each of the 10 T cell receptor beta chains below was sequenced from the same sample in a study of cytomegalovirus exposure and HLA in healthy donors. Use of 60 Vbeta and 13 Jbeta primers characterized the PCR. Produced via immunoSEQ multiplex PCR; TCRdb's table is partial and in-frame only. This sample has 100,000 to 150,000 clones, with approximately 78% found just once. Sequencing input: PBMCs. These receptors were collected from a human donor in good health.

The chain has TRBV7-6 and TRBJ2-1; 7 nucleotides align to TRBD2. Trimming took 4 bases from V and 9 from J; bases not matched to a gene: 15. The CDR3 totals 16 residues. The germline CDR1 and CDR2 sequences are SGHVS and FNYEAQ. The CDR3 loop is CASSSLAVGGRSEQFF. In DNA form, the CDR3 reads TGTGCCAGCAGCTCCCTAGCGGTGGGAGGTAGAAGTGAGCAGTTCTTC.

V is TRBV7-3 and J is TRBJ1-2; D may be TRBD1 (6 bases). Trimming stripped 5 bases from V and 4 bases from J, with 14 bases between. The CDR3 is 14 amino acids. Germline V CDR1 and CDR2: SGHTA, FQGTGA. CDR3 coding DNA: TGTGCCAGCAGCCCCGCCGGGGGGCTCTATGGCTACACCTTC. This encodes CASSPAGGLYGYTF.

V and J are TRBV18 and TRBJ2-1, with 10 nucleotides matching TRBD2. This CDR3 region has 16 residues. CDR1 and CDR2 (germline): KGHSH, LQKENI. V shed 2 bases and J 4 bases; nucleotides not matched to a gene: 5. The CDR3, as DNA: TGTGCCAGCTCACCAAGACTAGCGGGCTTTTACAATGAGCAGTTCTTC. Its translation: CASSPRLAGFYNEQFF.

This sequence joins TRBV25-1 and TRBJ2-5; TRBD1 matches 9 bases. Germline V gene data show CDR1 as MGHDK and CDR2 as SYGVNS. The CDR3 contains 13 residues. Germline trimming cut 5 bases from V and 5 bases from J; bases unmatched to any gene: 3. The CDR3 coding sequence is TGTGCCAGCAGTAGGACAGGGGTGGAGACCCAGTACTTC. Protein product: CASSRTGVETQYF.

This sequence joins TRBV19 and TRBJ1-6, with D unresolved. Per the germline V gene, CDR1 is LNHDA and CDR2 is SQIVND (reference sequence). The CDR3 covers 16 residues. Between the trimmed V and J ends, which lost 2 bases and 13 bases, there was a span of 21 bases. CDR3 coding DNA: TGTGCCAGTAGTATAATGGGCGTTCGGACTGCGTTTCCCCTCCACTTT. Translation: CASSIMGVRTAFPLHF.

The V call is TRBV30, the J call TRBJ1-2; 8 bases are shared with TRBD1. The CDR3 has 14 amino acids. Germline CDR1 and CDR2: GTSNPN and SVGIG (reference sequence). V was pared by 0 bases and J by 7 bases, with 7 bases of the junction left unmatched. Here the CDR3 DNA reads TGTGCCTGGAGTGTACGTCAGGGGGCGACTGGCTACACCTTC. Its protein product is CAWSVRQGATGYTF. The full variable domain, with the rest looked up from reference TRBV30 and TRBJ1-2, is SQTIHQWPATLVQPVGSPLSLECTVEGTSNPNLYWYRQAAGRGLQLLFYSVGIGQISSEVPQNLSASRPQDRQFILSSKKLLLSDSGFYLCAWSVRQGATGYTFGSGTRLTVV.

The chain links TRBV7-2 to TRBJ2-7, with 12 bases aligning to TRBD1. CDR3 length: 17 amino acids. Per germline, CDR1 SGHTA and CDR2 FQGNSA. The junction had 12 bases not matched to a gene; V was cut back by 6 bases and J by 3 bases. The CDR3 DNA reads as TGTGCCAGCAGTTACGGGACAGGGGGCGCTTCCTACTACGAGCAGTACTTC. It yields the protein CASSYGTGGASYYEQYF.

V usage is TRBV4-2 and J usage is TRBJ2-7; 11 bases are a match to TRBD2. In germline, CDR1 is LGHNA, CDR2 YNFKEQ. This CDR3 contains 15 residues. After removal of 5 bases from V and 5 bases from J, the junction contained 8 bases not matched to a gene. The CDR3 DNA reads as TGTGCCAGCAGCGCTACGACTAGCGGGATGAACGAGCAGTACTTC. Residues: CASSATTSGMNEQYF.

The chain is built from TRBV30 and TRBJ2-3; 9 bases line up with TRBD2. Trimming removed 2 bases from V and 11 bases from J; junction bases left unmatched: 17. CDR3 size: 16 residues. Germline CDR1 and CDR2: GTSNPN and SVGIG (reference sequence). The CDR3 region has the DNA TGTGCCTGGAGTACCCGACGGCTAGCGGGATCTATAATGCAGTATTTT. Translation gives CAWSTRRLAGSIMQYF.

The V gene is TRBV2, the J gene TRBJ2-5; D uncertain. The CDR3 covers 11 residues. CDR1 and CDR2 from the germline V gene are SNHLY and FYNNEI. V lost 5 bases to trimming and J lost 3 bases, with 4 bases between them. This CDR3 is CASSFEETQYF. As DNA, the CDR3 is TGTGCCAGCAGTTTCGAAGAGACCCAGTACTTC.